There are many counts of the clone carrying this T cell receptor beta chain. Antigen: not known. Germline values: CDR1 DFQATT, CDR2 SNEGSKA (reference sequence). The CDR3 runs to 15 residues. Trimming at V came to 5 bases and at J to 5 bases, leaving 9 bases not matched to a gene. This record comes from a study of neurological immune-mediated disorders. In the study overall: There were roughly 34 multiple sclerosis patients. Of these, roughly 30 had relapsing-remitting MS and 3 had secondary progressive MS. Overall study results and limits: One related-CDR3 cluster, which may be a signature, held the repertoires of 18 of 34 multiple sclerosis patients after phylogenetic grouping.

Template-switch 5'RACE cDNA synthesis added a 10-nucleotide unique molecular identifier. TCRdb processed the 5' RACE reads anew with MiXCR; each CDR3 protein has one entry. The data show 55,000 to 85,000 distinct CDR3 sequences, with 2.5% to 4% seen just once and around 5.5% held by the top ten. V and J are TRBV20-1 and TRBJ2-1; TRBD1 agrees at 10 bases. The source of this sequence is a woman aged 45 to 65 with multiple sclerosis. Material: PBMCs. The CDR3 DNA is TGCAGTGCTGACCCGGGACAGGGGCAAAACAATGAGCAGTTCTTC. Translated, it gives CSADPGQGQNNEQFF.